This TCR beta chain appears in the sequencing data of a study of shared clonotypes between healthy human individuals. Researchers partitioned CD4+ cells into CD45RA+ naive and CD45RA-negative memory subsets. Produced via immunoSEQ multiplex PCR; TCRdb's table is partial and in-frame only. The data contain 2.5 million or so clones, roughly nine tenths of them seen just once; the ten biggest clones take up about 0.13%. This TCR came from a man younger than 30 in good health. What was sequenced was naive CD4+ T cells sorted from blood. Subset given: CD45RA+ positively selected.

The CDR3 region is CACSVTDTQYF. The DNA for the CDR3 is TGTGCCTGTTCGGTAACAGATACGCAGTATTTT. This chain links TRBV2 with TRBJ2-3; D unclear. This CDR3 spans 11 amino acids. V gave up 11 bases and J gave up 3 bases, with 9 bases separating them. Germline V gives CDR1 SNHLY, CDR2 FYNNEI.